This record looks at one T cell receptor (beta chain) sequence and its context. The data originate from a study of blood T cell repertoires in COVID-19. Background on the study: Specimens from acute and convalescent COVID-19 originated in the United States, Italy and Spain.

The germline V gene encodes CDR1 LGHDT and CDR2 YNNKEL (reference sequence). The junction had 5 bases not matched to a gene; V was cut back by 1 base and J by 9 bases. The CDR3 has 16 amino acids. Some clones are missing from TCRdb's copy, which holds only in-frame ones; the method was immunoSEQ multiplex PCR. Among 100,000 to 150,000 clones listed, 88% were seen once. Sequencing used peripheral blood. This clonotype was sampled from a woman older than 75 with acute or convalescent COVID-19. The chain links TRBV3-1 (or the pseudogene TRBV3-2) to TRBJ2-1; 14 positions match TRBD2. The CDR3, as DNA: TGTGCCAGCAGCCAAGGACTAGCGGGAGGGCCTGTTGAGCAGTTCTTC. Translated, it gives CASSQGLAGGPVEQFF.